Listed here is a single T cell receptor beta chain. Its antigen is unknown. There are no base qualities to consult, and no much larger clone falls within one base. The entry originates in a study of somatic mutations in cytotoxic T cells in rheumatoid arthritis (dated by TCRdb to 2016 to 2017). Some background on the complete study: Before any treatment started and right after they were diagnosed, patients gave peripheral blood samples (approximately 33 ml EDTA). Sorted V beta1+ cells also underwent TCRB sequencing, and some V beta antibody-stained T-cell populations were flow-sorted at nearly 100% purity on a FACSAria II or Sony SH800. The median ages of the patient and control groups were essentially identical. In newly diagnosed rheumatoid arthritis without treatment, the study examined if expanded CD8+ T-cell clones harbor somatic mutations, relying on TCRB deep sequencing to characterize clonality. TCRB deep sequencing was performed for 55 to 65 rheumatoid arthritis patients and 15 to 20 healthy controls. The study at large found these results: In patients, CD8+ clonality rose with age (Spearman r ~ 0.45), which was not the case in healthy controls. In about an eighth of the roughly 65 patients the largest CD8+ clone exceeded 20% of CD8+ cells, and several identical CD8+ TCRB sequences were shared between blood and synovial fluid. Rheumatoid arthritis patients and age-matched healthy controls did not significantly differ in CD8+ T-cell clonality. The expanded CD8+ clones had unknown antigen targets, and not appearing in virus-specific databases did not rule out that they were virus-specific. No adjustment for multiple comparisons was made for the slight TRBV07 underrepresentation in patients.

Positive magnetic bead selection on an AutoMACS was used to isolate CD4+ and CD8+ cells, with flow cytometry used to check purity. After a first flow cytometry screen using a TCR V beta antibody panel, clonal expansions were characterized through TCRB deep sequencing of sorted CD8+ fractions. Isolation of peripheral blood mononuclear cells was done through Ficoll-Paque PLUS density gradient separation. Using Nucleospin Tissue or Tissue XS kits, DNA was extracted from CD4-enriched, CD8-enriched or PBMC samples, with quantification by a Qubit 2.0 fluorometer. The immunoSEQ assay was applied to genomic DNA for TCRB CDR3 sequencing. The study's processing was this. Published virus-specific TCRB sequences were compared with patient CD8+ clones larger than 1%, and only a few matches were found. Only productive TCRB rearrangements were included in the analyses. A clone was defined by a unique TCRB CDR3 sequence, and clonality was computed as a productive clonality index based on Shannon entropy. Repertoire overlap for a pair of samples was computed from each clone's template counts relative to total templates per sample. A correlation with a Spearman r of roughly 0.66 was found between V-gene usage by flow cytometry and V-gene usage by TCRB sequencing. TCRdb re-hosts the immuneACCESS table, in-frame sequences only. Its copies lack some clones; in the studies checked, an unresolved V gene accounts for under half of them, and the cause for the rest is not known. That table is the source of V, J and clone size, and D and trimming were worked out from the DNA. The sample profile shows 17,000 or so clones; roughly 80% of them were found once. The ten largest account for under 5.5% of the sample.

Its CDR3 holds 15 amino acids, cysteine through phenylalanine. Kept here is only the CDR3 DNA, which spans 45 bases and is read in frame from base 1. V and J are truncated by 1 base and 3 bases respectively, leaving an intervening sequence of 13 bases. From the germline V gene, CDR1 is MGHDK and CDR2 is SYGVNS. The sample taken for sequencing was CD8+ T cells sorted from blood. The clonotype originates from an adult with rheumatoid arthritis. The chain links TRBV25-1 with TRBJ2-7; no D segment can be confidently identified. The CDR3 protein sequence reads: CASSELKGISYEQYF. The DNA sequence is TGTGCCAGCAGTGAATTAAAGGGAATTAGCTACGAGCAGTACTTC.